This paragraph reports one T cell receptor beta chain. Its antigen specificity is not known. It has no much larger one-base neighbor in the sample; base qualities were not kept. Each donor gave one peripheral blood draw, approximately 0.11 L on average, collected into heparinised tubes. A BD FACSAria II and a panel including CD45RO, CCR7, CD25, CD127, CD95 and CD27 were used to sort naive, central memory, regulatory and stem cell-like memory CD4+ T cells. Every sorted population had a purity above 95%. PBMCs were isolated immediately by Lymphoprep density gradient centrifugation and stained directly without culture. So that batch effects would be minimized, each experiment stained and sorted samples in pairs, pairing one healthy donor with one patient. The entire amount of isolated RNA was reverse transcribed using the High Capacity cDNA Reverse Transcription Kit, so the sequenced TCRB transcripts were expressed ones. Deep immunoSEQ sequencing was performed on naive, central memory and regulatory T cell samples, with an average of roughly 4 million total reads per sample. After sorted cells were lysed in RLT buffer, RNA was extracted with DNase-treated RNeasy Micro or Mini kits, with the choice depending on cell number. Each cell subset was processed separately to prevent cross-contamination, with patient and healthy donor samples processed together. TCRB sequences were amplified from cDNA with the immunoSEQ multiplex PCR, producing 87-bp fragments spanning the CDR3 region. The amplicons were sequenced using the Illumina HiSeq platform. In the authors' own workflow: Synthetic template baselines were used to correct PCR bias computationally, reads within Hamming distance 2 were collapsed together, and singletons that could not be merged were discarded. By aligning reads against IMGT, V, D and J genes, CDR3 length, and insertions or deletions at six rearrangement sites were assigned. Clonotype counts were normalized to sorted cell number within each subset before computing true diversity and Gini coefficients with the tcR R package. The overlap coefficient, calculated on TCRB nucleotide sequences, was used to measure repertoire sharing. The clones in this table, taken by TCRdb from immuneACCESS, are in-frame only. Not every clone is retained; where verified, under half of the shortfall comes from an unresolved V gene, and the cause of the rest is unknown. The DNA gave D and trimming, while V, J and clone size come from that table. For this sample there are around 70,000 clones; approximately 50% appear just once. Clones ranked in the top ten supply roughly 0.7% of the sample.

The record originates from a study of beta chain features in type 1 diabetes listed by TCRdb under 2018. Regarding the research as a whole: Patients and healthy donors did not differ in mean age, gender distribution, total cell number or subset yield. Regulatory and stem cell-like memory subsets were isolated from only 8 patients and about 8 healthy donors, whereas naive and central memory subsets came from all 30 or so donors. A total of roughly 100 million sorted cells were examined across all samples, and a strong correlation was observed between cell number per subset and RNA yield. The study compared the TCRB repertoires of sorted circulating CD4+ T cell subsets in recently diagnosed type 1 diabetes patients with those in matched healthy donors. Here is what the overall study found, with its caveats: Shorter templates might have been favored by PCR, but patient and control samples were amplified and corrected together, so both groups would have been affected equally by any skew. Because the HLA sub-analyses included only small numbers of individuals, any influence of HLA type on TCRB rearrangement was left unresolved. The naive, central memory and regulatory TCRB repertoires appeared to resemble one another more closely among patients than among healthy donors. Because cDNA rather than genomic DNA was sequenced, highly expressing activated cells could have been over-represented, although no difference in activation and CD3 levels was found between groups. At VDJ recombination sites, type 1 diabetes patients had fewer insertions and more deleted nucleotides, which implies abnormalities in thymic rearrangement. In all four CD4+ subsets, TCRB CDR3 length was moderately but significantly shorter in type 1 diabetes patients.

CDR1 and CDR2 (SGHRS, YFSETQ) derive from the germline V gene. V loses 4 bases, J loses 13 bases, and the germline ends lie 15 bases apart. The CDR3 runs 13 residues from the cysteine to the phenylalanine. Of the read, only the CDR3 DNA is kept; its 39 bases are in frame from base 1. The specimen sequenced was central memory CD4+ T cells from blood. This receptor chain uses TRBV5-1 and TRBJ2-6; no D gene can be assigned with confidence. This sequence originates from a young man with type 1 diabetes. The CDR3 in this case is CASSPSYEMVLTF. The nucleotide sequence is given as TGCGCCAGCAGCCCTTCATACGAGATGGTCCTGACTTTC.